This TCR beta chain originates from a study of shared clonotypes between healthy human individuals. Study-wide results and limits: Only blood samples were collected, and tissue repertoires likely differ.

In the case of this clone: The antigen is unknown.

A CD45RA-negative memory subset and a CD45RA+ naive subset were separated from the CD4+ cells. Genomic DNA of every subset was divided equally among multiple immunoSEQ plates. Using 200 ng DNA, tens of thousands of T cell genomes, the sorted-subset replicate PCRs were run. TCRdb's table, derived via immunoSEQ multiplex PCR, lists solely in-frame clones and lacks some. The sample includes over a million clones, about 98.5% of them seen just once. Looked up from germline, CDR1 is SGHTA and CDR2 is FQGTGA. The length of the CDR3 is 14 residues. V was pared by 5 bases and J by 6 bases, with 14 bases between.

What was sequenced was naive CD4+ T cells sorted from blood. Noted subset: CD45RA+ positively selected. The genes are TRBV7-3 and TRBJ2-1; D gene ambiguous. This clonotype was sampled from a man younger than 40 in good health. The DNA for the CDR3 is TGTGCCAGCAGCCAAGGCGGCGTTTTCAATGAGCAGTTCTTC. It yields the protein CASSQGGVFNEQFF. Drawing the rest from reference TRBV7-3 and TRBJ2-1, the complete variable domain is GAGVSQTPSNKVTEKGKYVELRCDPISGHTALYWYRQSLGQGPEFLIYFQGTGAADDSGLPNDRFFAVRPEGSVSTLKIQRTERGDSAVYLCASSQGGVFNEQFFGPGTRLTVL.